This TCR beta chain derives from a study of siplizumab effects on memory and regulatory T cells. The protocol was immunoSEQ multiplex PCR, while the TCRdb copy is restricted to in-frame clones and leaves out a portion. This sample carries 94,000 or so clones, 80% to 95% of them seen once, and the ten largest clones take around 6.5%. Germline trimming cut 0 bases from V and 7 bases from J; bases unmatched to any gene: 7. CDR1 MGHRA and CDR2 YSYEKL come from the germline V gene. The CDR3 extends over 16 amino acids. The sequence was collected from a human donor in good health. The sample consisted of CD8+ T cells sorted from blood. This sequence joins TRBV4-1 and TRBJ2-1, with 9 bases matching TRBD2. In nucleotides, the CDR3 is TGCGCCAGCAGCCAAGATCTGGCGGGAGGGGCGAATGAGCAGTTCTTC. Encoded protein: CASSQDLAGGANEQFF.